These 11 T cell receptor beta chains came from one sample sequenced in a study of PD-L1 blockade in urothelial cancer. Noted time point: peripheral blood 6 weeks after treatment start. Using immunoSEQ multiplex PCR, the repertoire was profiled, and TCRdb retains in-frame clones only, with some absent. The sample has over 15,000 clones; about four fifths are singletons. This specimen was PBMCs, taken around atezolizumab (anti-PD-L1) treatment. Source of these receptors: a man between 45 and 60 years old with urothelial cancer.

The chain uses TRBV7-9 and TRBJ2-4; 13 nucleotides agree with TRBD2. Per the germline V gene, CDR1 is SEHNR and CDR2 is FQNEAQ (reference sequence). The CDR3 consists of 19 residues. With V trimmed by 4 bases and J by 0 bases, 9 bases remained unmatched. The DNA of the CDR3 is TGTGCCAGCAGCTCGGAGGGACTAGCGGGGACACTAGCCAAAAACATTCAGTACTTC. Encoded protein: CASSSEGLAGTLAKNIQYF.

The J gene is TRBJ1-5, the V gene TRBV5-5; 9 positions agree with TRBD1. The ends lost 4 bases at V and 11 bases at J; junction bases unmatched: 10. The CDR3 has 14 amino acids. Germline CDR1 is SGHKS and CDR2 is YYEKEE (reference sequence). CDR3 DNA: TGTGCCAGCAGCCCCCGGGACAGGGCCCCCGCCCAGCATTTT. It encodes CASSPRDRAPAQHF.

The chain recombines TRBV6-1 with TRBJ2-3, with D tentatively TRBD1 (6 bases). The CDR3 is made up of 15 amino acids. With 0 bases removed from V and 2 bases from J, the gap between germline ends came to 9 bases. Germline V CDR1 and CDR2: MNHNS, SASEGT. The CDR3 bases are TGTGCCAGCAGTGAAGCGGGACACAACACAGATACGCAGTATTTT. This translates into CASSEAGHNTDTQYF.

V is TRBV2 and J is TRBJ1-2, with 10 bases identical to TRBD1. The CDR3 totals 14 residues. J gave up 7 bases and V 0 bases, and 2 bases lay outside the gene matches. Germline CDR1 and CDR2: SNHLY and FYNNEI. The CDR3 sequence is CASSEAGDRGGYTF. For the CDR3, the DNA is TGTGCCAGCAGTGAAGCTGGGGACAGGGGTGGCTACACCTTC. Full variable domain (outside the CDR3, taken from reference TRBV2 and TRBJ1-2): EPEVTQTPSHQVTQMGQEVILRCVPISNHLYFYWYRQILGQKVEFLVSFYNNEISEKSEIFDDQFSVERPDGSNFTLKIRSTKLEDSAMYFCASSEAGDRGGYTFGSGTRLTVV.

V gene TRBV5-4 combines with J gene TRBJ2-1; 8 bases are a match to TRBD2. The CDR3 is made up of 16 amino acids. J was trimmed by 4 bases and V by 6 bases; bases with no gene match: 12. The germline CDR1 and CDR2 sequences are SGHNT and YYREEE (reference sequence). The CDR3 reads CASMVGLAGSYNEQFF. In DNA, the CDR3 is TGTGCCAGCATGGTAGGGTTAGCGGGGTCGTACAATGAGCAGTTCTTC.

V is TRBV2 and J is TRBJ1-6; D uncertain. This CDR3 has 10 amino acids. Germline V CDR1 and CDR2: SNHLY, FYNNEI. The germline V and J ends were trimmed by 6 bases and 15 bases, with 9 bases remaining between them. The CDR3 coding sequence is TGTGCCAGCAGGGTCAGTCTCCTCCACTTT. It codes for CASRVSLLHF.

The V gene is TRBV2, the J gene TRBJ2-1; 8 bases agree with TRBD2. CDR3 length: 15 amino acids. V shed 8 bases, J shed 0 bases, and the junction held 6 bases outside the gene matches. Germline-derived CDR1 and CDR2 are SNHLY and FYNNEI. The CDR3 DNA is TGTGCCAGCCCCCGAAGCGGGAGCTCCTACAATGAGCAGTTCTTC. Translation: CASPRSGSSYNEQFF.

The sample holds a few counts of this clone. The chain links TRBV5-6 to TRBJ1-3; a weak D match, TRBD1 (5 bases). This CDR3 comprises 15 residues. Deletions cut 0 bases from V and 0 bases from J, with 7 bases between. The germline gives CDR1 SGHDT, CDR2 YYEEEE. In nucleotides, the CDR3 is TGTGCCAGCAGCTTGGGGGGCTACTCTGGAAACACCATATATTTT. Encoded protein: CASSLGGYSGNTIYF.

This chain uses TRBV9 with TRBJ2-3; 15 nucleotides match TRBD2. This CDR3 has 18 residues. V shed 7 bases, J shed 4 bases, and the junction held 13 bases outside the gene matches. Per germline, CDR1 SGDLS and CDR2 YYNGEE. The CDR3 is CASSDGTSGGTVADTQYF. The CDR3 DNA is TGTGCCAGCTCAGACGGGACTAGCGGGGGGACCGTCGCAGATACGCAGTATTTT.

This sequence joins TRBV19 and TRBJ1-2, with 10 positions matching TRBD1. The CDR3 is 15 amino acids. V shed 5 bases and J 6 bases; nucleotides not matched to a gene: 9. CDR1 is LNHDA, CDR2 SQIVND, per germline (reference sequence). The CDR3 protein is CASSRRTTGGDGYTF. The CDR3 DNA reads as TGTGCCAGTAGTCGAAGAACGACAGGGGGCGATGGCTACACCTTC.

The CDR3 DNA follows: TGCGCCAGCAGAGACCTGGTCGGGTGGCGGGAGCAGTACTTC. It encodes CASRDLVGWREQYF. The rearrangement uses TRBV5-1 and TRBJ2-7; no clear D. The CDR3 spans 14 residues. Between the trimmed V and J ends, which lost 5 bases and 7 bases, there was a span of 19 bases. Germline CDR1 and CDR2: SGHRS and YFSETQ.